Listed here are 4 T cell receptor beta chains from one sample, sequenced in a study of cytomegalovirus exposure and HLA in healthy donors. Primers: 60 Vbeta forward and 13 Jbeta reverse. Profiled with immunoSEQ multiplex PCR; TCRdb holds only in-frame clones, not every one. The sample has approximately 140,000 clones; 60% to 85% are singletons. The sequencing sample was made of PBMCs. Receptor source: a male donor in good health and CMV-seropositive.

This chain links TRBV20-1 with TRBJ2-7, with D uncertain. Between the trimmed V and J ends, which lost 6 bases and 7 bases, there was a span of 13 bases. The CDR3 runs to 11 residues. Germline values: CDR1 DFQATT, CDR2 SNEGSKA (reference sequence). This CDR3 reads CSAATALEQYF. CDR3 bases: TGCAGTGCCGCTACCGCGTTGGAGCAGTACTTC.

The rearrangement joins TRBV5-1 to TRBJ2-3, with D unclear. V was cut by 0 bases and J by 1 base, with 6 bases left in between. The CDR3 loop spans 14 amino acids. The germline CDR1 and CDR2 sequences are SGHRS and YFSETQ. This CDR3 is CASSLELRTDTQYF. The DNA of the CDR3 is TGCGCCAGCAGCTTGGAACTACGCACAGATACGCAGTATTTT. The full variable domain, rest sourced from reference TRBV5-1 and TRBJ2-3, is KAGVTQTPRYLIKTRGQQVTLSCSPISGHRSVSWYQQTPGQGLQFLFEYFSETQRNKGNFPGRFSGRQFSNSRSEMNVSTLELGDSALYLCASSLELRTDTQYFGPGTRLTVL.

This chain links TRBV11-2 with TRBJ2-7; D is possibly TRBD1 (7 bases). This CDR3 has 17 amino acids. The germline V gene has CDR1 SGHAT and CDR2 FQNNGV. V gave up 4 bases and J gave up 1 base, with 20 bases separating them. The CDR3 DNA follows: TGTGCCAGCAGCTCCAGGGGGGCGACAGGGAGGTCCTACGAGCAGTACTTC. As protein: CASSSRGATGRSYEQYF.

A few counts support this clone. Germline is not matched at one junction end, which may reflect a read error. CDR3 region: CASSIGAGNTIYF. CDR3 bases: TGTGCCAGCAGCATAGGCGCGGGAAACACCATATATTTT. J is TRBJ1-3 and V is TRBV13, with D uncertain. The CDR3 has 13 amino acids. Germline V gene data show CDR1 as PRHDT and CDR2 as FYEKMQ (reference sequence).